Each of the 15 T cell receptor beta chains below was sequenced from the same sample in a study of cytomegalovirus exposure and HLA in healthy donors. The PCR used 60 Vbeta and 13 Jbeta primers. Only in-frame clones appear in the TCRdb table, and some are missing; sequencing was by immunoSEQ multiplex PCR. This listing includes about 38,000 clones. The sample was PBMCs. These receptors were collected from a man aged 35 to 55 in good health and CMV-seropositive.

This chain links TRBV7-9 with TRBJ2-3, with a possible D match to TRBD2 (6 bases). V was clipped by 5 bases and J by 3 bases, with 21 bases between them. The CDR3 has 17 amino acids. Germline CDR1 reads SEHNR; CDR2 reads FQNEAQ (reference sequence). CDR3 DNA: TGTGCCAGCAGCCAACCCCCGGGTCTCGGGACTACAGATACGCAGTATTTT. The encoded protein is CASSQPPGLGTTDTQYF. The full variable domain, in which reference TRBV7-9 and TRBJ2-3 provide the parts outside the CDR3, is DTGVSQNPRHKITKRGQNVTFRCDPISEHNRLYWYRQTLGQGPEFLTYFQNEAQLEKSRLLSDRFSAERPKGSFSTLEIQRTEQGDSAMYLCASSQPPGLGTTDTQYFGPGTRLTVL.

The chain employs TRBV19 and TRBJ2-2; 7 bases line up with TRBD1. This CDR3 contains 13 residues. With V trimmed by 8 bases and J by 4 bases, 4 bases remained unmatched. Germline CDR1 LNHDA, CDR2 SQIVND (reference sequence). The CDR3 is CASRQGPTGELFF. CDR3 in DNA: TGTGCCAGTCGACAGGGCCCCACCGGGGAGCTGTTTTTT.

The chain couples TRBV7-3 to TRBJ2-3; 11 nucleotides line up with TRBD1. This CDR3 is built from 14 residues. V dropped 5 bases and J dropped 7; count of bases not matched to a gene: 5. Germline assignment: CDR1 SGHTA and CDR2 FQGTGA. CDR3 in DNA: TGTGCCAGCAGCCAGGACAGGGGGCTAAATACGCAGTATTTT. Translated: CASSQDRGLNTQYF. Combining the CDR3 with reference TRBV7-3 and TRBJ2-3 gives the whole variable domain GAGVSQTPSNKVTEKGKYVELRCDPISGHTALYWYRQSLGQGPEFLIYFQGTGAADDSGLPNDRFFAVRPEGSVSTLKIQRTERGDSAVYLCASSQDRGLNTQYFGPGTRLTVL.

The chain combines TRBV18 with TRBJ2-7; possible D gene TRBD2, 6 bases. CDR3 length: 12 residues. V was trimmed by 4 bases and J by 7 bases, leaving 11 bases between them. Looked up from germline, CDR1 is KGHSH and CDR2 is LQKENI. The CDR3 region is CASSLGAGEQYF. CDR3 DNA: TGTGCCAGCTCACTTGGCGCGGGGGAGCAGTACTTC.

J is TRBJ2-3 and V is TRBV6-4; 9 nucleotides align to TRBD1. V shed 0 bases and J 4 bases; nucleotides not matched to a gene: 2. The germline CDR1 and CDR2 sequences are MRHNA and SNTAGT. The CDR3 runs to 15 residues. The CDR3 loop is CASSDSGQGADTQYF. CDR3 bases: TGTGCCAGCAGTGACTCGGGACAGGGAGCAGATACGCAGTATTTT.

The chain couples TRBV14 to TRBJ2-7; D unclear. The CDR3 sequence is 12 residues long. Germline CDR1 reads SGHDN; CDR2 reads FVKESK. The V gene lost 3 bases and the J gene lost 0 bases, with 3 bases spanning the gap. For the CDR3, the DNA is TGTGCCAGCAGCCACAGCTCCTACGAGCAGTACTTC. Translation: CASSHSSYEQYF.

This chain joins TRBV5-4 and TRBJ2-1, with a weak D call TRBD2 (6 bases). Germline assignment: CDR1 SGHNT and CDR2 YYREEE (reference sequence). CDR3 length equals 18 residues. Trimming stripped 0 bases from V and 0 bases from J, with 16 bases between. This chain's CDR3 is CASSLGLGTASSYNEQFF. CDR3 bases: TGTGCCAGCAGCTTGGGACTAGGGACGGCGAGCTCCTACAATGAGCAGTTCTTC.

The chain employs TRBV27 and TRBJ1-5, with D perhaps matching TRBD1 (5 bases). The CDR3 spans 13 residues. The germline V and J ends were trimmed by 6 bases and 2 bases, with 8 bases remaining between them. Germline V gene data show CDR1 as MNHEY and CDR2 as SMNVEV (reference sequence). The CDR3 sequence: CASRLQGNQPQHF. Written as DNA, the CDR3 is TGTGCCAGCAGACTACAGGGCAATCAGCCCCAGCATTTT.

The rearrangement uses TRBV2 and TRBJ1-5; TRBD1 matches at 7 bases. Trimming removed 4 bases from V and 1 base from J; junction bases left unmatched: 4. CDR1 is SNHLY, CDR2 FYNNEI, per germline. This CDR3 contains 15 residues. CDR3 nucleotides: TGTGCCAGCAGTGTACAGGGGATAAGCAATCAGCCCCAGCATTTT. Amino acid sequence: CASSVQGISNQPQHF.

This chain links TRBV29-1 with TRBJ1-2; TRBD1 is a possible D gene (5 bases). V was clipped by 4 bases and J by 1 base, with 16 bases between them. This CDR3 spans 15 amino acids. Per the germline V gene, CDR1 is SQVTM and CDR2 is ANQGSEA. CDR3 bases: TGCAGCGTTGGGAATAGTGGGGCTTTTAACTATGGCTACACCTTC. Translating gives CSVGNSGAFNYGYTF. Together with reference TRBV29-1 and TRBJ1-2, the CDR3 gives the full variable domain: SAVISQKPSRDICQRGTSLTIQCQVDSQVTMMFWYRQQPGQSLTLIATANQGSEATYESGFVIDKFPISRPNLTFSTLTVSNMSPEDSSIYLCSVGNSGAFNYGYTFGSGTRLTVV.

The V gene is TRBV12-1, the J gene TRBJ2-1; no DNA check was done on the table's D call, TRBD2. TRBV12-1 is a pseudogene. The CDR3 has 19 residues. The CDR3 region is CASSFRGLAGPRTYNEQFF. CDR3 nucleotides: TGTGCCAGCAGCTTTAGGGGACTAGCGGGCCCAAGAACCTACAATGAGCAGTTCTTC.

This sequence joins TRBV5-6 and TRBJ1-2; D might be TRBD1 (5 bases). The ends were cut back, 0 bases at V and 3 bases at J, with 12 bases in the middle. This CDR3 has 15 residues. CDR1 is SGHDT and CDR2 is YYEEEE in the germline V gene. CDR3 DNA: TGTGCCAGCAGCTTGGTCCGGGGGGGAGACTATGGCTACACCTTC. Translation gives CASSLVRGGDYGYTF.

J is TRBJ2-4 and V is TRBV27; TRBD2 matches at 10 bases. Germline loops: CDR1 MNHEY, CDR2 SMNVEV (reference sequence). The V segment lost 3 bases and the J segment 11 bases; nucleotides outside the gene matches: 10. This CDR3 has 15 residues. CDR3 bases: TGTGCCAGCAGTTTGGCGCTAGCGGGAGAGGGAGTTCAGTACTTC. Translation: CASSLALAGEGVQYF.

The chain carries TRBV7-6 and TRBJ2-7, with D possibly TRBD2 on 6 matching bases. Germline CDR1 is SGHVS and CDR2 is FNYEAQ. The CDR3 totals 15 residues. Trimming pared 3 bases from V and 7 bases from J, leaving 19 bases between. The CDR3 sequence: CASSLVTGGLGEQYF. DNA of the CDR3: TGTGCCAGCAGCTTGGTAACCGGGGGTTTAGGGGAGCAGTACTTC.

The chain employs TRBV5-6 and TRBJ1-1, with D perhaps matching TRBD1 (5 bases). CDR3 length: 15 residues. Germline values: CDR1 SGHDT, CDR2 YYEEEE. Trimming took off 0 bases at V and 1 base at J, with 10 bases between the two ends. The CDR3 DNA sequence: TGTGCCAGCAGCTTGGGTCGGGGGTCGAACACTGAAGCTTTCTTT. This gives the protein CASSLGRGSNTEAFF.